This TCR beta chain emerged from a study of T cells in Graves' hyperthyroidism and ophthalmopathy. About the research overall: Peripheral blood was acquired at first diagnosis, ahead of any therapy whatsoever.

V was clipped by 5 bases and J by 3 bases; unmatched bases: 3. The CDR3 covers 13 residues. The V gene's germline CDR1 is SEHNR and CDR2 FQNEAQ (reference sequence). In this sample, this clonotype turned up a few times. On the basis of clinical symptoms, serum thyroxine and TRAb, thyroid ultrasound and orbital computed tomography, diagnoses were made. The source material, RNA transcripts, was used to amplify TCR beta CDR3 regions. HTBI primers drove first-round RT-PCR of the TCR CDR3. TCRdb passed the multiplex PCR reads through MiXCR, listing each CDR3 protein once. The sample consists of roughly 200,000 distinct CDR3 sequences, roughly a sixth of them appearing once.

The rearrangement uses TRBV7-9 and TRBJ1-1; 7 nucleotides match TRBD1. This sequence was found in a woman aged 45-65 years with Graves' hyperthyroidism. The sample was blood. This CDR3 is CASSAQGHTEAFF. CDR3 DNA sequence: TGTGCCAGCAGCGCACAGGGGCACACTGAAGCTTTCTTT. Full variable domain (remainder filled in from reference TRBV7-9 and TRBJ1-1): DTGVSQNPRHKITKRGQNVTFRCDPISEHNRLYWYRQTLGQGPEFLTYFQNEAQLEKSRLLSDRFSAERPKGSFSTLEIQRTEQGDSAMYLCASSAQGHTEAFFGQGTRLTVV.